This T cell receptor (beta chain) was identified during a study of blood T cell repertoires in COVID-19. About the study: Whether acute or convalescent, the COVID-19 samples came from the United States, Italy and Spain. In each case, the material was cDNA or gDNA derived from T cells, B-cell-depleted T cells, or PBMCs.

Per the authors' pipeline: Scientists estimated how many nucleated cells there were by amplifying reference gene primers. The data were produced by immunoSEQ multiplex PCR, yet TCRdb's version contains in-frame clones alone and is incomplete. V, J and clone size derive from that table, while D and trimming were established from the DNA sequence. Here the sample spans over 150,000 clones, around 80% being singletons. The ends lost 5 bases at V and 8 bases at J; junction bases unmatched: 11. The CDR3 length is 15 residues. Germline loops: CDR1 SNHLY, CDR2 FYNNEI. Sequenced sample: peripheral blood. J is TRBJ2-4 and V is TRBV2; 8 nucleotides line up with TRBD2. This receptor was obtained from a human donor in a cohort sampled during active COVID-19. The CDR3 here is CASSYLSGSGDIQYF. CDR3 DNA sequence: TGTGCCAGCAGTTACCTAAGCGGGAGTGGGGACATTCAGTACTTC.